This T cell receptor (beta chain) emerged from a study of OX40 agonist ivuxolimab in advanced cancers. Describing the broader study: Ivuxolimab was an agonistic, fully human IgG2 monoclonal antibody directed against OX40 (CD134), a costimulatory receptor. Intravenous ivuxolimab was administered to patients every 2 weeks at six dose levels: 0.01, 0.1, 0.3, 1.5, 3 and 10 mg/kg. Among the roughly 54 dose-escalation patients, approximately 20 had hepatocellular carcinoma, 15 melanoma, 9 renal cell carcinoma and 9 head and neck cancer. The dose-escalation cohort was 82.7% male with a mean age of about 58 years, ranging from 23 to 79. Prior anti-PD-1, anti-PD-L1 or anti-CTLA-4 therapy was permitted, and checkpoint inhibitors had been received by around 39% of dose-escalation patients. Partial responses were achieved by three dose-escalation patients, of whom one had hepatocellular carcinoma and two had cutaneous melanoma. The point of sequencing TCRbeta in the periphery was to test whether ivuxolimab changed TCR sequence diversity and drove clonal T-cell expansion. The paper reports the monotherapy dose-escalation portion (N ≈ 52 patients) of the phase I ivuxolimab trial. Summary of the overall study and its limitations: In the 0.1-3.0 mg/kg groups, partial responders were among the patients with the lowest normalized peripheral clonal expansion, particularly in CD8+ T cells. Clonal expansion of both CD4+ and CD8+ blood T cells was observed from baseline to week 6 at doses 0.1 to 3.0 mg/kg. Low levels of normalized T-cell clonal expansion were also seen in some patients who did not respond. The antigen specificity of the peripheral T cells that underwent clonal expansion was not determined. After ivuxolimab, CD8+ T cells had more expanded clones than CD4+ T cells on average.

For sequencing of the TCRbeta CDR3 region, genomic DNA was extracted from the sorted cells. TCRbeta CDR3 regions were sequenced using the immunoSEQ Assay. In TCRdb, the immuneACCESS table is reduced to in-frame sequences with V and J assigned. These tables do not hold every clone; where another copy was compared, an unresolved V gene accounts for under half, and the others remain unexplained. The sample table records some 42,000 clones; around 83% of these occur just once. 21% of the sample is taken by the ten largest. The trial excluded patients who had a history of autoimmune disease or who were on systemic immunosuppression. Peripheral blood for TCR sequencing was collected from all dose cohorts at baseline, on cycle 4 day 1, and on cycle 7 day 1. Samples were obtained from an open-label, multicenter, first-in-human phase I dose-escalation trial of ivuxolimab. Adults with locally advanced or metastatic melanoma, renal cell carcinoma, hepatocellular carcinoma or head and neck squamous cell carcinoma were enrolled in the trial. Before TCR sequencing, CD4+ T cells and CD8+ T cells were sorted from peripheral blood as separate populations.

V trim: 4 bases; J trim: 5 bases; unmatched bases: 12. There are 17 amino acids in the CDR3, from cysteine to phenylalanine inclusive. The CDR3 DNA has 51 bases and is translated from base 1. Sequences SGHDT (CDR1) and YYEEEE (CDR2) are obtained from the germline V gene. Note on this clone: Its antigen is currently not known. No base-level quality is on record; no much larger clone is a single base apart.

This sequence was found in an adult with an advanced solid tumor such as melanoma, head and neck, liver or kidney cancer. Material: CD4+ or CD8+ T cells sorted from blood, obtained in a trial of the OX40 agonist ivuxolimab. Rearrangement joined TRBV5-6 to TRBJ1-4; the central 9 bases match TRBD1. The sequenced DNA is TGTGCCAGCAGCCCTACCTGGGGTACAGGGGGCAATGAAAAACTGTTTTTT. Its product reads: CASSPTWGTGGNEKLFF.